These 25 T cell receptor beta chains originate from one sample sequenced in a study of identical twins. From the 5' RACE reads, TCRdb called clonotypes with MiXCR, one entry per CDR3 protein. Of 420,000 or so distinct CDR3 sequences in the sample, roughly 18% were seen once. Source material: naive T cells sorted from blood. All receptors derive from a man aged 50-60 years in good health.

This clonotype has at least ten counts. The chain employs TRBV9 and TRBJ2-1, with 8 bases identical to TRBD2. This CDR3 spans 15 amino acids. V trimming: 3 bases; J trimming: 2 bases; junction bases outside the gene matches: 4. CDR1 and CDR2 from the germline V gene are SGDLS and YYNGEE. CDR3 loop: CASSGSGSTYNEQFF. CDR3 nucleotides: TGTGCCAGCAGCGGAAGCGGGAGTACCTACAATGAGCAGTTCTTC.

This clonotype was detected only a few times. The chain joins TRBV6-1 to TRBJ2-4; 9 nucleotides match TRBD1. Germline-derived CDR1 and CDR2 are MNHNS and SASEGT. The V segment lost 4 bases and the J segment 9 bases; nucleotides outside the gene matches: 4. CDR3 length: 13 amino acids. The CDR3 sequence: CASSGTGETIQYF. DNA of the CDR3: TGTGCCAGCAGTGGGACAGGGGAGACCATTCAGTACTTC.

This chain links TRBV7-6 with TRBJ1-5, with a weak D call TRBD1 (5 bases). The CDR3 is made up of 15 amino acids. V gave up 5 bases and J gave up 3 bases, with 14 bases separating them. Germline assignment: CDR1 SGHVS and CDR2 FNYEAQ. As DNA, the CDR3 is TGTGCCAGCAGCCACTATCAGGGTCCCAATCAGCCCCAGCATTTT. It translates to CASSHYQGPNQPQHF.

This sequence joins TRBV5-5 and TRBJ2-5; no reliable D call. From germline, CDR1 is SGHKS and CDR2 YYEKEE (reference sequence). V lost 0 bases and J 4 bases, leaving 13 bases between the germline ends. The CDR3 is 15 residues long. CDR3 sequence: CASSLGWTVGETQYF. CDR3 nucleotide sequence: TGTGCCAGCAGCTTGGGCTGGACGGTCGGAGAGACCCAGTACTTC.

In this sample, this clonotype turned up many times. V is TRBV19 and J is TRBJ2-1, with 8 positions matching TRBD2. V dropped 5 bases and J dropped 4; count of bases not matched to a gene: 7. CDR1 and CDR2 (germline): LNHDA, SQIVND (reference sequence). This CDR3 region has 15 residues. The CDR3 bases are TGTGCCAGTAGTCGGACGGGAGGGACGTACAATGAGCAGTTCTTC. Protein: CASSRTGGTYNEQFF.

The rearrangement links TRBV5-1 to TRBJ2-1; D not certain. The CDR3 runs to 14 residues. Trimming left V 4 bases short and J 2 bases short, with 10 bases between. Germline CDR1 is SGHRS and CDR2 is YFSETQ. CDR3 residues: CASSGVGTYNEQFF. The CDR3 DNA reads TGCGCCAGCAGCGGGGTGGGCACCTACAATGAGCAGTTCTTC.

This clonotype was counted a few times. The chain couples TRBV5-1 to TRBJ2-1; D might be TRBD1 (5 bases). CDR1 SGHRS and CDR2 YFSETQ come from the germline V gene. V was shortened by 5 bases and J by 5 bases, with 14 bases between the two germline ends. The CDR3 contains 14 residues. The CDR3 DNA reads TGCGCCAGCAGACCCATAACAGGTAACAATGAGCAGTTCTTC. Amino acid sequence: CASRPITGNNEQFF.

This CDR3 reads CAIEGGNGYTF. The CDR3 DNA reads TGTGCCATCGAGGGGGGAAATGGCTACACCTTC. The V call is TRBV4-2, the J call TRBJ1-2; D may be TRBD1 (6 bases). The CDR3 sequence is 11 residues long. Germline V gene data show CDR1 as LGHNA and CDR2 as YNFKEQ. V lost 10 bases and J lost 6, with 12 bases in between.

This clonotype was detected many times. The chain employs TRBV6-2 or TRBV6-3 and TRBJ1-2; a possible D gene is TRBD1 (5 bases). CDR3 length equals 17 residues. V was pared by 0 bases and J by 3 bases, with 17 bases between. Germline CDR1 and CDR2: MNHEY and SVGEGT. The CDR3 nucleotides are TGTGCCAGCAGTTACTCGATCTGGTCGGGGACGGACTATGGCTACACCTTC. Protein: CASSYSIWSGTDYGYTF.

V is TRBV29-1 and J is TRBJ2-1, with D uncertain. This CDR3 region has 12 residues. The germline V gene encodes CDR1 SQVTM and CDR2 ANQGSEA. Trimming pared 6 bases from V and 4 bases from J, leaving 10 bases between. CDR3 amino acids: CSVTTSYNEQFF. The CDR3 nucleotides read TGCAGCGTAACGACAAGTTACAATGAGCAGTTCTTC.

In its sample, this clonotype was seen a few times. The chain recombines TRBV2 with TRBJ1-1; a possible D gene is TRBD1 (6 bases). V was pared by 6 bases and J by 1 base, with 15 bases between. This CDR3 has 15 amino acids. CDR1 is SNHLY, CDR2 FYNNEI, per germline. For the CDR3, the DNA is TGTGCCAGCAGAGATAGGACAGCTCCGAACACTGAAGCTTTCTTT. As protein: CASRDRTAPNTEAFF.

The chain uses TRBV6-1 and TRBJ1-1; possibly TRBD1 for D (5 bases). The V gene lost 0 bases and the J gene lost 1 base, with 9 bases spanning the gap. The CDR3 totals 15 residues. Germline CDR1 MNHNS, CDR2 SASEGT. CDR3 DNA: TGTGCCAGCAGTGAAGCGGGCAGGGCGAACACTGAAGCTTTCTTT. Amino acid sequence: CASSEAGRANTEAFF.

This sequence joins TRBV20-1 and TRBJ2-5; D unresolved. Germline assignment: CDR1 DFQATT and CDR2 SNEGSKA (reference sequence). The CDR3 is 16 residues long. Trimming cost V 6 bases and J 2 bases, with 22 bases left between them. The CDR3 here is CSAQRRFGRLQETQYF. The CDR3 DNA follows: TGCAGTGCCCAACGCCGTTTCGGACGGTTACAAGAGACCCAGTACTTC.

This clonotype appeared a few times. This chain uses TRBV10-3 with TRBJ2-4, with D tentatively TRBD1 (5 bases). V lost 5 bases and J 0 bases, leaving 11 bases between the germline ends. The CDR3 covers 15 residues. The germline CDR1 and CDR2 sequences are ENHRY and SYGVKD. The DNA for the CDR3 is TGTGCCATCAGTTCAGGGTCGCTAGCCAAAAACATTCAGTACTTC. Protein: CAISSGSLAKNIQYF.

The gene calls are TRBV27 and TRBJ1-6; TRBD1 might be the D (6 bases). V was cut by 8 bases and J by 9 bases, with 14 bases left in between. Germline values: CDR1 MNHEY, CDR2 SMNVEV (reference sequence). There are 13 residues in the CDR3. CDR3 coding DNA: TGTGCCAGCGGGGGGGCGCAAGGTTCACCCCTCCACTTT. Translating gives CASGGAQGSPLHF.

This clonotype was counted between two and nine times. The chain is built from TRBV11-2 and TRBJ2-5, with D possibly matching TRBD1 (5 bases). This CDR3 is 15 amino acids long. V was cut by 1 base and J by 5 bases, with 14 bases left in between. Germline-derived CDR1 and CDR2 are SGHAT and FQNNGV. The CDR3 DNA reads TGTGCCAGCAGCTTAGGGACCAGGGTTAGGGAGACCCAGTACTTC. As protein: CASSLGTRVRETQYF. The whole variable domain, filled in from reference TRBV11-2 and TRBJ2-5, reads EAGVAQSPRYKIIEKRQSVAFWCNPISGHATLYWYQQILGQGPKLLIQFQNNGVVDDSQLPKDRFSAERLKGVDSTLKIQPAKLEDSAVYLCASSLGTRVRETQYFGPGTRLLVL.

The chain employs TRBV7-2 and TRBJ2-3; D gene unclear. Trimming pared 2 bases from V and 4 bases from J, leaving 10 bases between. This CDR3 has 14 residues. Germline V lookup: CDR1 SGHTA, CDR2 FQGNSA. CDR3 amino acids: CASSLSRTADTQYF. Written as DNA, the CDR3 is TGTGCCAGCAGCTTAAGCAGGACGGCAGATACGCAGTATTTT.

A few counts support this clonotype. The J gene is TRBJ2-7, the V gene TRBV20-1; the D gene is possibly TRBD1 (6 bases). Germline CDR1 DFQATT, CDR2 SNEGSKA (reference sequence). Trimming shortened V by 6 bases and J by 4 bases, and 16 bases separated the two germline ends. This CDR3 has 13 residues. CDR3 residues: CSAPDRHPYEQYF. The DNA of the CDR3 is TGCAGTGCGCCGGACAGACACCCTTACGAGCAGTACTTC.

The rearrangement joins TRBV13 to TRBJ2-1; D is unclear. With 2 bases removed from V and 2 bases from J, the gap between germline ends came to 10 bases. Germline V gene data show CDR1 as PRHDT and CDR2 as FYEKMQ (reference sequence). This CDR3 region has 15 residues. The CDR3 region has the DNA TGTGCCAGCAGCTTAAATCGGGCTGCCTACAATGAGCAGTTCTTC. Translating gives CASSLNRAAYNEQFF. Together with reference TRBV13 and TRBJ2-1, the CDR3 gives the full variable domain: AAGVIQSPRHLIKEKRETATLKCYPIPRHDTVYWYQQGPGQDPQFLISFYEKMQSDKGSIPDRFSAQQFSDYHSELNMSSLELGDSALYFCASSLNRAAYNEQFFGPGTRLTVL.

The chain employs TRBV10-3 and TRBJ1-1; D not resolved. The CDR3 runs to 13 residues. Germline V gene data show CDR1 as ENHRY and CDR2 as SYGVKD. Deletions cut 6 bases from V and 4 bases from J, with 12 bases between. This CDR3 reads CAISSQTRTEAFF. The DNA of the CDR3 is TGTGCCATCAGCTCTCAGACTCGCACTGAAGCTTTCTTT.

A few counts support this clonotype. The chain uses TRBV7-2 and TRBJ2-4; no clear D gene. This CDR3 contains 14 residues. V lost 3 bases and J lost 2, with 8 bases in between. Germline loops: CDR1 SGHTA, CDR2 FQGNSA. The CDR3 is CASSFLGTKNIQYF. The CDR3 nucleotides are TGTGCCAGCAGCTTCCTAGGAACCAAAAACATTCAGTACTTC.

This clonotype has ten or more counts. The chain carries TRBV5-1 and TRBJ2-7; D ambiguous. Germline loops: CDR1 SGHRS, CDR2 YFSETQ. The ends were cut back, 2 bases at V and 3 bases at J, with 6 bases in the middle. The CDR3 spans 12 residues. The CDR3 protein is CASSFNDYEQYF. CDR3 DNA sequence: TGCGCCAGCAGCTTCAACGACTACGAGCAGTACTTC.

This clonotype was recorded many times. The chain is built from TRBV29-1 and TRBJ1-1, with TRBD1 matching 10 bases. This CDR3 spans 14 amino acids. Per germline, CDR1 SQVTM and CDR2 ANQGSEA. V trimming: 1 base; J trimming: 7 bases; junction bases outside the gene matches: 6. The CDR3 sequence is CSVEGGQGYSEAFF. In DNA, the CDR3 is TGCAGCGTTGAAGGGGGACAGGGGTATAGTGAAGCTTTCTTT.

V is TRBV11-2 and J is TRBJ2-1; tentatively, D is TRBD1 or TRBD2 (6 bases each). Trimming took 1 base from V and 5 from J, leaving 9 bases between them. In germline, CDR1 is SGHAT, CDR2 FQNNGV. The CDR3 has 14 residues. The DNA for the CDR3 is TGTGCCAGCAGCTTAGGGGGGGCAAACAATGAGCAGTTCTTC. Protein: CASSLGGANNEQFF.

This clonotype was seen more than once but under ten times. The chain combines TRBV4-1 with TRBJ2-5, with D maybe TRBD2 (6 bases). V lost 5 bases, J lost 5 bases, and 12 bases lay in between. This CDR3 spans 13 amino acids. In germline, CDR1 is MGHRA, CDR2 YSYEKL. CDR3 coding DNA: TGCGCCAGCAGCTTCACGGCGGGGGAGACCCAGTACTTC. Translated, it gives CASSFTAGETQYF.